This T cell receptor beta chain was sequenced during a study of Graves' ophthalmopathy and Graves' hyperthyroidism. At the level of the study: Specimen type is peripheral blood, obtained at initial diagnosis before any treatment.

The sample holds many counts of this clonotype. Aged 18 to 65, the patients with hyperthyroidism had under 2 months' duration and were newly diagnosed. Other autoimmune disease, uncontrolled infection, pregnancy and lactation led to exclusion. Amplifying from RNA transcripts, the study obtained TCR beta CDR3 regions. After a first-round RT-PCR with HTBI primers, a second-round multiplex PCR was run. TCRdb re-analysed the multiplex PCR reads in MiXCR, keeping a single row per CDR3 protein. The repertoire consists of 400,000 to 500,000 distinct CDR3 sequences, with approximately 21% occurring once and the leading ten covering roughly 3.2%. This receptor was taken from a woman aged 18-29 years with stable Graves' hyperthyroidism. The sample consisted of peripheral blood.

The CDR3 nucleotides read TGTGCCAGCAGCTTAGCGGCGGGAGGACCCAAAAACATTCAGTACTTC. As protein: CASSLAAGGPKNIQYF. The J gene is TRBJ2-4, the V gene TRBV7-9; 8 bases align to TRBD2. The CDR3 has 16 amino acids. The junction had 3 bases not matched to a gene; V was cut back by 0 bases and J by 2 bases. Germline-derived CDR1 and CDR2 are SEHNR and FQNEAQ (reference sequence).